The 13 T cell receptor beta chains given below trace back to one sample, sequenced in a study of T cell responses to AZD1222 COVID-19 vaccine. The data were produced by immunoSEQ multiplex PCR, yet TCRdb's version contains in-frame clones alone and is incomplete. In the table there are fewer than 300,000 clones, 93% of which are singletons. The sequences come from peripheral blood, collected on day 0 of AZD1222 vaccination. These receptor sequences come from an adult in good health.

This clone appeared a single time. The chain joins TRBV29-1 to TRBJ1-2; D not resolved. V lost 7 bases and J lost 8, with 20 bases in between. CDR1 is SQVTM, CDR2 ANQGSEA, per germline. The CDR3 sequence is 13 residues long. The CDR3 coding sequence is TGCAGCGCCGGCCCTAAAAACCTAGTAGGCTACACCTTC. Amino acid sequence: CSAGPKNLVGYTF.

The J gene is TRBJ1-6, the V gene TRBV5-1, with no clear D. This CDR3 region has 14 residues. Germline loops: CDR1 SGHRS, CDR2 YFSETQ. V shed 4 bases and J shed 5 bases, with 10 bases lying between them. The CDR3 spells CASSGGSNNSPLHF. The CDR3 nucleotides are TGCGCCAGCAGCGGAGGGTCGAATAATTCACCCCTCCACTTT.

This clone has a single count. J is TRBJ2-7 and V is TRBV6-5, with a possible D match to TRBD1 (6 bases). Germline V lookup: CDR1 MNHEY, CDR2 SVGAGI. V lost 5 bases to trimming and J lost 5 bases, with 13 bases between them. The CDR3 covers 13 residues. CDR3 in amino acids: CASSSQGKDEQYF. The DNA for the CDR3 is TGTGCCAGCAGTAGTCAGGGGAAAGACGAGCAGTACTTC.

The chain couples TRBV7-2 to TRBJ2-1; D is possibly TRBD2 (6 bases). The CDR3 is 15 amino acids. The V gene lost 3 bases and the J gene lost 3 bases, with 12 bases spanning the gap. Germline CDR1 SGHTA, CDR2 FQGNSA. DNA for the CDR3: TGTGCCAGCAGCTTGGGCGGGGCCCTCTACAATGAGCAGTTCTTC. Translated: CASSLGGALYNEQFF.

The chain recombines TRBV6-2 or TRBV6-3 with TRBJ2-3, with unresolved D. The CDR3 contains 11 residues. CDR1 and CDR2 from the germline V gene are MNHEY and SVGEGT. Trimming pared 4 bases from V and 6 bases from J, leaving 5 bases between. This CDR3 is CASSSPDTQYF. The CDR3, as DNA: TGTGCCAGCAGTTCACCCGATACGCAGTATTTT.

The genes are TRBV18 and TRBJ1-4; no definite D call. Germline CDR1 reads KGHSH; CDR2 reads LQKENI. V lost 3 bases and J 0 bases, leaving 2 bases between the germline ends. The CDR3 covers 13 residues. CDR3 DNA sequence: TGTGCCAGCTCACCTGCAACTAATGAAAAACTGTTTTTT. It is translated as CASSPATNEKLFF.

CDR3 sequence reads: CASSLTFEQFF. The CDR3 nucleotides read TGTGCCAGCAGTTTAACGTTCGAGCAGTTCTTC. This chain links TRBV28 with TRBJ2-1; the D is unclear. Trimming left V 2 bases short and J 10 bases short, with 6 bases between. The germline gives CDR1 MDHEN, CDR2 SYDVKM. The CDR3 totals 11 residues.

The chain joins TRBV5-4 to TRBJ1-2, with 9 bases aligning to TRBD1. The CDR3 sequence is 14 residues long. Germline V gene lookup returns CDR1 SGHNT and CDR2 YYREEE (reference sequence). The V and J ends lost 4 bases and 2 bases, in that order; junction bases with no gene match: 3. The chain's CDR3 is CASSLTGGNYGYTF. The CDR3 coding sequence is TGTGCCAGCAGCCTGACAGGGGGGAACTATGGCTACACCTTC.

V gene TRBV2 combines with J gene TRBJ1-6; the D gene is possibly TRBD1 (5 bases). CDR1 is SNHLY, CDR2 FYNNEI, per germline. Trimming took 6 bases from V and 7 from J, leaving 16 bases between them. The CDR3 contains 15 residues. Here the CDR3 reads CASRQDRWGNSPLHF. The DNA for the CDR3 is TGTGCCAGCAGGCAGGACCGCTGGGGGAATTCACCCCTCCACTTT.

CDR3 coding DNA: TGTGCCAGCAAACATGACATCTCCGTCTATGGCTACACCTTC. Translating gives CASKHDISVYGYTF. The chain couples TRBV2 to TRBJ1-2; D not resolved. The germline V gene encodes CDR1 SNHLY and CDR2 FYNNEI. The CDR3 contains 14 residues. V lost 7 bases, J lost 4 bases, and 16 bases lay in between.

This clone was seen a single time. The chain joins TRBV15 to TRBJ2-7, with TRBD1 identical over 7 bases. Looked up from germline, CDR1 is LNHNV and CDR2 is YYDKDF (reference sequence). This CDR3 spans 15 amino acids. The ends lost 0 bases at V and 3 bases at J; junction bases unmatched: 5. The CDR3 sequence is CATSRDQGQYYEQYF. The CDR3 DNA is TGTGCCACCAGCAGAGATCAGGGACAGTACTACGAGCAGTACTTC.

The chain uses TRBV4-1 and TRBJ2-1, with TRBD2 as a possible D gene (7 bases). The CDR3 contains 17 residues. V was cut by 4 bases and J by 7 bases, with 23 bases left in between. CDR1 is MGHRA and CDR2 is YSYEKL in the germline V gene. The CDR3 reads CASSLYLYGGGSNEQFF. The CDR3, as DNA: TGCGCCAGCAGCCTCTATCTCTATGGCGGGGGCTCAAATGAGCAGTTCTTC.

The chain is built from TRBV5-1 and TRBJ2-7; 9 nucleotides agree with TRBD1. Germline V gene sequence: CDR1 SGHRS, CDR2 YFSETQ. Losses at the gene ends were 3 bases for V and 2 bases for J; bases not matched to a gene: 3. This CDR3 contains 14 residues. CDR3 amino acids: CASSWGQGTYEQYF. CDR3 coding DNA: TGCGCCAGCAGCTGGGGACAGGGCACCTACGAGCAGTACTTC.